This TCR beta chain appears in the sequencing data of a study of blood T cell repertoires in COVID-19. As for the study in general: The samples span acute and convalescent COVID-19 from the United States, Italy and Spain.

Clones were sequenced by immunoSEQ multiplex PCR, and TCRdb holds only the in-frame ones, with some missing. The repertoire holds a few hundred thousand clones, with 80% to 90% as singletons. Clinical history reported by participants formed the basis on which cohorts were assigned. Germline-derived CDR1 and CDR2 are ENHRY and SYGVKD. The CDR3 runs 14 residues. V shed 8 bases, J shed 3 bases, and the junction held 7 bases outside the gene matches. In its sample, this clone was seen once. The receptor was isolated from a woman aged 40 to 50 with acute COVID-19. The sample taken for sequencing was PBMCs or T cells enriched from blood (not recorded which). The genes are TRBV10-3 and TRBJ2-3; 8 bases are shared with TRBD2. CDR3 region: CAIRAGGLTDTQYF. The CDR3 DNA is TGTGCCATCCGTGCGGGGGGCTTGACAGATACGCAGTATTTT.